This record looks at one T cell receptor beta chain sequence and its context. The antigen this receptor binds is unknown. Base qualities are not at hand, and no much larger clone is one base apart. These data originate in a study of blood T cell repertoires in COVID-19 (dated by TCRdb to about 2020). In the study overall: The collaborator samples originated in the United States, Italy and Spain and spanned the acute and convalescent phases of COVID-19. The sample metadata nearly always contained a de-identified subject ID, COVID-19 status, age in years and sex. A freely available public database, intended as a resource for researchers studying the immune response to SARS-CoV-2, is where the repertoires were released. Samples were obtained from the ongoing ImmuneRACE study (first 160 participants) and from 1,254 subjects provided by 6 global collaborators. The material from the prospective study consisted of cDNA or gDNA derived from T cells, B-cell-depleted T cells, or PBMCs. Deeply sampled blood TCRbeta repertoires from subjects exposed to, actively infected with, or recovered from COVID-19 were included in the dataset. Where available, HLA class I and class II types were obtained from metadata supplied by the sample provider rather than from assay-based typing. Overall study results and their limits: How much clinical and demographic metadata was included differed by source and by participant, and the metadata was provided uncurated.

Participants in the prospective study were enrolled through a virtual design, were aged roughly 18 to 95 years, and lived in some 24 United States geographic areas. In the prospective study, participants were assigned to cohorts based on the clinical history participants reported in a screening survey and a study questionnaire. Recovered participants in ImmuneRACE Cohort 3 were defined as having two consecutive negative NP/OP PCR tests, clearance from a healthcare professional, or resolution of symptoms. Each participant in the prospective study had whole blood, serum and a nasopharyngeal or oropharyngeal swab collected by mobile phlebotomists. Participants in the prospective study had the option to provide additional blood draws and questionnaires over a roughly two-month period. Prospective study blood samples were shipped either frozen or at room temperature before DNA extraction. TCRbeta CDR3 regions were amplified from genomic DNA by means of the immunoSEQ Assay, a bias-controlled multiplex PCR. Regarding the original processing steps: Within the assay, amplification of reference gene primers was used to estimate how many nucleated cells each sample contained. To quantify the absolute abundance of each unique TCRbeta CDR3 rearrangement, sequence reads were collapsed and filtered. Productive Simpson clonality was computed per sample as the square root of Simpson's diversity index over productive rearrangements. In TCRdb, the immuneACCESS table is reduced to in-frame sequences with V and J assigned. These tables do not hold every clone; where another copy was compared, an unresolved V gene accounts for under half, and the others remain unexplained. That table is the source of V, J and clone size, and D and trimming were worked out from the DNA. The sample table shows roughly 500,000 clones, and approximately 86% are seen once. The top ten clones comprise approximately 8% of the sample.

Sequencing was carried out using PBMCs or T cells enriched from blood (not recorded which). The origin of this receptor is a woman aged 55-70 years who had recovered from COVID-19.

This receptor has the CDR3 CASSLVGTGGNEQYF. In nucleotide form, the sequence is TGTGCCAGCAGCTTAGTCGGGACAGGGGGGAACGAGCAGTACTTC. This receptor chain uses TRBV11-3 and TRBJ2-7, with 11 bases in between that match TRBD1. Sequences SGHNT (CDR1) and YENEEA (CDR2) are obtained from the germline V gene. Inclusive of the bounding cysteine and phenylalanine, the CDR3 is 15 residues long. Kept here is only the CDR3 DNA, which spans 45 bases and is read in frame from base 1. For this chain, trimming is 1 base at the V end and 5 bases at the J end, and the number of junction bases without a gene match is 4.